This T cell receptor (beta chain) is drawn from a study of cytomegalovirus exposure and HLA in healthy donors. Study-wide findings and caveats: TCR beta chain V- and J-gene trimming was linked, in a later analysis, to a missense variant in DCLRE1C. Among CMV-associated TCR beta chains, most appeared HLA-restricted in a later analysis. Association of roughly 18,000 TCR beta sequences with HLA alleles was found at 0.05 false discovery rate in a later analysis.

Trimming removed 0 bases at V and 4 bases at J, with 12 bases between. The germline V gene encodes CDR1 LGHNA and CDR2 YSLEER. The CDR3 runs to 16 residues. Healthy bone marrow donors made up the cohort. Details on this clone: The antigen is unknown.

The primer mix had 60 Vbeta and 13 Jbeta primers. The protocol was immunoSEQ multiplex PCR, while the TCRdb copy is restricted to in-frame clones and leaves out a portion. The data show about 99,000 clones, 60% to 80% seen once. The material sequenced was PBMCs. This clonotype was sampled from a man between 60 and 75 years old in good health and CMV-seropositive. The chain uses TRBV4-3 and TRBJ1-4; tentatively, D is TRBD1 (5 bases). CDR3 DNA sequence: TGCGCCAGCAGCCAAGATGGGAGGGGTTTTAATGAAAAACTGTTTTTT. Encoded protein: CASSQDGRGFNEKLFF.